The clone carrying this TCR beta chain was seen ten or more times. The data belong to a study of identical twins. From the 5' RACE reads, TCRdb called clonotypes with MiXCR, one entry per CDR3 protein. The data hold a few hundred thousand distinct CDR3 sequences, with 7.5% to 10% observed a single time. There are 15 residues in the CDR3. The germline V and J ends were trimmed by 1 base and 1 base, with 10 bases remaining between them. Germline CDR1 and CDR2: SGHTA and FQGNSA. These data were also filed under a second study, of yellow fever vaccine responses in identical twins.

This TCR came from a woman between 18 and 29 years old in good health. This chain joins TRBV7-2 and TRBJ1-1; D not resolved. Material: PBMCs. The CDR3: CASSLGSAGNTEAFF. As DNA, the CDR3 is TGTGCCAGCAGCTTAGGGTCGGCGGGGAACACTGAAGCTTTCTTT.